This TCR beta chain comes out of a study of shared clonotypes between healthy human individuals. Overall study findings and caveats: Memory subsets generally showed lower estimated richness than naive subsets.

The method was immunoSEQ multiplex PCR; TCRdb's version includes in-frame clones alone and lacks a portion of them. The sample shows a few hundred thousand clones, 80% to 90% of them seen only once. Trimming left V 1 base short and J 10 bases short, with 11 bases between. This CDR3 spans 13 amino acids. Germline V gives CDR1 SGHNT, CDR2 YENEEA. Only Caucasian adults living in Nashville, Tennessee served as donors. This clone has more than one count but fewer than ten. Antigen unknown. This specimen includes other DNA sequences encoding the same CDR3. This TCR was recovered from a man younger than 35 in good health. Sequenced input: memory CD8+ T cells sorted from blood. The subset here: CD45RO+ cells pooled with CCR7-negative TemRA cells. The V call is TRBV11-3, the J call TRBJ2-1; tentatively, D is TRBD2 (6 bases). The CDR3 spells CASSLGSGGEQFF. CDR3 nucleotide sequence: TGTGCCAGCAGCTTAGGCAGCGGAGGGGAGCAGTTCTTC.